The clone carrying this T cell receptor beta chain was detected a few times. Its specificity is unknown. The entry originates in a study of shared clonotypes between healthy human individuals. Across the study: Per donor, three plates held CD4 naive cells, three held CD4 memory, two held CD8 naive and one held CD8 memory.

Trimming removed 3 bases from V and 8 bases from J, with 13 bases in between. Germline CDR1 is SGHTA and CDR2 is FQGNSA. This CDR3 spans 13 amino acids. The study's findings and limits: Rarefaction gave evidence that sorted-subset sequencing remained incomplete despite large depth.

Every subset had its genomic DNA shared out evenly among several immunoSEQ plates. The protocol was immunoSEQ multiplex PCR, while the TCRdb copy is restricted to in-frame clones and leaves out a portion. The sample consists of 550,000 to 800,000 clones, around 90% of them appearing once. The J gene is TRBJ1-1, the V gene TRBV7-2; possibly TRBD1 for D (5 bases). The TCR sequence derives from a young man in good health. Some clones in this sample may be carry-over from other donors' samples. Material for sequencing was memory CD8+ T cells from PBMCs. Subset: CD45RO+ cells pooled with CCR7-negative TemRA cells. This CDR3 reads CASSFSTTVEAFF. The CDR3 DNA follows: TGTGCCAGCAGCTTCTCCACGACAGTCGAAGCTTTCTTT.